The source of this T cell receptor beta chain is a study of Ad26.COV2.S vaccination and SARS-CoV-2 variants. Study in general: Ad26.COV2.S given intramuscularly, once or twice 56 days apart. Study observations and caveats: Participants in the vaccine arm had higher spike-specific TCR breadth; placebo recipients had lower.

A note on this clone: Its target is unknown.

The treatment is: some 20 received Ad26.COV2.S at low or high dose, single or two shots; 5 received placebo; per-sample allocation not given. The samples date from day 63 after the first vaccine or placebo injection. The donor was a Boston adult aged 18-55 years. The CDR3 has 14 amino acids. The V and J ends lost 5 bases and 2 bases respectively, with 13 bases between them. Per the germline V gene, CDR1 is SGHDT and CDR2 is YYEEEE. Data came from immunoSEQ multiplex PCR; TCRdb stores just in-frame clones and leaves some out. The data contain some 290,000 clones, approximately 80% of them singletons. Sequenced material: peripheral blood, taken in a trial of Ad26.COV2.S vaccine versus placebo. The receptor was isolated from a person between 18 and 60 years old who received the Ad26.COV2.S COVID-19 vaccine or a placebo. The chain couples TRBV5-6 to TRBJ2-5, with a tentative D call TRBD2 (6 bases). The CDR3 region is CASSYLRGQETQYF. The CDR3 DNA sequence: TGTGCCAGCAGTTACCTGCGGGGTCAAGAGACCCAGTACTTC.